The present T cell receptor beta chain was sequenced within a study of T cells after yellow fever vaccination. The wider study: Libraries from low-cell-number fractions were prepared with the SMART-Seq v4 Ultra Low Input RNA kit. Overall study results and limits: After the booster, approximately 96% of CD4 and 88% of CD8 primary-response clones were re-detected.

Trimming took 5 bases from V and 4 from J; bases not matched to a gene: 11. This CDR3 comprises 16 residues. One entry per CDR3 protein results from TCRdb running MiXCR on the 5' RACE reads. The profile shows 50,000 to 60,000 distinct CDR3 sequences, 5.5% to 6% of them singletons. Specimen: PBMCs, either bulk or a sorted T-cell subset (CD4+, CD8+, memory, or dextramer-sorted; not recorded which), collected on the day of the yellow fever booster vaccination. The chain is built from TRBV12-3 or TRBV12-4 and TRBJ1-3; the match to TRBD1 covers 7 bases. The origin of this receptor is a man aged 18 to 30 who received the YFV17D yellow fever vaccine. The CDR3 is CASSTNPGQSGNTIYF. In DNA form, the CDR3 reads TGTGCCAGCAGTACAAATCCGGGACAGTCGGGAAACACCATATATTTT.